This T cell receptor beta chain was sequenced for a study of T cell repertoires in cytomegalovirus infection. Study-wide context: CMV epitopes in the study were HLA-C-restricted (recently identified) and HLA-B-restricted (well studied). Public TCR beta signatures were indicative of both CMV infection and a matching HLA type.

Germline assignment: CDR1 MNHNY and CDR2 SVGAGI (reference sequence). With 1 base removed from V and 0 bases from J, the gap between germline ends came to 1 base. The CDR3 runs to 13 residues. Study-wide results and caveats: HLA-C-restricted TCR beta clonotypes specific for CMV led the ex vivo response. Summed public TCR beta family frequency identified CMV carriers bearing the relevant HLA.

TCRdb itself ran the reads through MiXCR, one entry per CDR3 protein. The profile shows some 920,000 distinct CDR3 sequences, 31% of them singletons. At least ten counts were recorded for this clonotype. The antigen is not known. The chain uses TRBV6-6 and TRBJ1-5, with D unclear. The clonotype comes from a human donor in good health (CMV status not recorded). Some clones in this sample may be carry-over from other donors' samples. The specimen comprised cultured CD8+ T cells from PBMCs, sampled from culture after CMV antigen stimulation. The CDR3: CASSYYSNQPQHF. The CDR3 DNA reads as TGTGCCAGCAGTTACTATAGCAATCAGCCCCAGCATTTT.